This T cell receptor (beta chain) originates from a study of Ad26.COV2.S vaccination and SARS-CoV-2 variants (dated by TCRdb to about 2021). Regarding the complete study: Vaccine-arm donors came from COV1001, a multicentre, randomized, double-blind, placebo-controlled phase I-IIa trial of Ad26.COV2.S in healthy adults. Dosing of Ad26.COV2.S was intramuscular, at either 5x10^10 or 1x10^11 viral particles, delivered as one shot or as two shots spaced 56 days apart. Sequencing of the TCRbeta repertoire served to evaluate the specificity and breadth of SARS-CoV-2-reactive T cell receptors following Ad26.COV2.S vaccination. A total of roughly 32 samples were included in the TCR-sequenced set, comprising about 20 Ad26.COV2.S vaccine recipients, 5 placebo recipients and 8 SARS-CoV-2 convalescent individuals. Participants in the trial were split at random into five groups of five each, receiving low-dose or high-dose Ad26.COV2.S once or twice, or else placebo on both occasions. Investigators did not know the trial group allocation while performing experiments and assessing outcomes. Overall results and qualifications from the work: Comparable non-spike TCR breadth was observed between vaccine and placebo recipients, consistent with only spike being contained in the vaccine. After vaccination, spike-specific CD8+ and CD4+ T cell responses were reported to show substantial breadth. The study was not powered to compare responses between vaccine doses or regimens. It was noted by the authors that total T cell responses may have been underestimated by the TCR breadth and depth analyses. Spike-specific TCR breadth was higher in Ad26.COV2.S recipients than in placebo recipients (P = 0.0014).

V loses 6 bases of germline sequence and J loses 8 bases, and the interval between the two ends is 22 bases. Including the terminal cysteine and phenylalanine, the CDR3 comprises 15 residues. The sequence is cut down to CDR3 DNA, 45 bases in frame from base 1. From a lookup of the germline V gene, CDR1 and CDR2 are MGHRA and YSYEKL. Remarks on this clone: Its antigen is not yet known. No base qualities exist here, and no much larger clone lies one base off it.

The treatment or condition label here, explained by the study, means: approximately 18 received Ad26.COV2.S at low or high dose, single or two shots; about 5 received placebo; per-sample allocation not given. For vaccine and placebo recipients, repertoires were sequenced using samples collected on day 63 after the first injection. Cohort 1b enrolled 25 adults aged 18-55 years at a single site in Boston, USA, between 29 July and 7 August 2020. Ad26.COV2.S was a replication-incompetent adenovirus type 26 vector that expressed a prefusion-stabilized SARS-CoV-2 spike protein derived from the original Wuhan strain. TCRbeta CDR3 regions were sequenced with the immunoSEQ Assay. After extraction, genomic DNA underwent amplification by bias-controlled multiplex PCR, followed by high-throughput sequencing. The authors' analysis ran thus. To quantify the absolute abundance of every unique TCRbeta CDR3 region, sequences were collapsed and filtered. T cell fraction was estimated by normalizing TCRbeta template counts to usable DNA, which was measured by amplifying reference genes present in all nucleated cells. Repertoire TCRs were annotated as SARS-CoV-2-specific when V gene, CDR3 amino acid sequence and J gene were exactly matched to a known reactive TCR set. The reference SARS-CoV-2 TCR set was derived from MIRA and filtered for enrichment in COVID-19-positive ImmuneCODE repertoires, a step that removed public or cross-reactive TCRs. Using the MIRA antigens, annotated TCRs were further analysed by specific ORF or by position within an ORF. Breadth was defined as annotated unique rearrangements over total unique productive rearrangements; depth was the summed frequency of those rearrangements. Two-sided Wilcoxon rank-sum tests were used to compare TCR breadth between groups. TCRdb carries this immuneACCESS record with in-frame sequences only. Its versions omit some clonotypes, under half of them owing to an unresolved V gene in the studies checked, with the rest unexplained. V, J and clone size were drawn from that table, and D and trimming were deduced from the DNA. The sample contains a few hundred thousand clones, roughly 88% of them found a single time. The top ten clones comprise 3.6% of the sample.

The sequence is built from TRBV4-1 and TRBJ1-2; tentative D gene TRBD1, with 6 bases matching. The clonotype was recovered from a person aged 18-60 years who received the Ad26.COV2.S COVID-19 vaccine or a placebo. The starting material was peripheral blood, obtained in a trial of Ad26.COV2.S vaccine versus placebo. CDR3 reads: CASSTAGETGYGYTF. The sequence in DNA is TGCGCCAGCAGTACCGCAGGGGAAACGGGCTACGGCTACACCTTC.